This entry describes one T cell receptor (beta chain). Its antigen remains unidentified. Base quality data are lacking; no much larger clone is found one base away. The collaborating institutions used their own protocols to collect whole blood in K2EDTA tubes. For TCRbeta analysis, collaborators shipped samples in one of three forms: frozen whole blood, isolated PBMCs, or DNA extracted from either of those sample types. This specimen comes from a study of blood T cell repertoires in COVID-19 (dated by TCRdb to about 2020). At the level of the whole study: Samples from collaborators originated in the United States, Italy and Spain and spanned both the acute and convalescent phases of COVID-19. The material from the prospective study consisted of cDNA or gDNA derived from T cells, B-cell-depleted T cells, or PBMCs. Deeply sampled blood TCRbeta repertoires from subjects exposed to, actively infected with, or recovered from COVID-19 were included in the dataset. The repertoires were released in a freely available public database meant as a resource for research on the immune response to SARS-CoV-2. The samples were drawn from the first 160 participants of the ongoing ImmuneRACE study and from over a thousand subjects provided by 6 global collaborators. Sample metadata almost always included a de-identified subject ID, COVID-19 status, age in years and sex. Where available, HLA class I and class II types were obtained from metadata supplied by the sample provider rather than from assay-based typing. Results the study describes overall, beyond this receptor: The amount of clinical and demographic metadata varied by source and participant and was provided uncurated.

TCRbeta CDR3 regions were amplified from genomic DNA by means of the immunoSEQ Assay, a bias-controlled multiplex PCR. Processing in the source paper ran as follows. The number of nucleated cells in each sample was estimated from the amplification of reference gene primers within the assay. To quantify the absolute abundance of each unique TCRbeta CDR3 rearrangement, sequence reads were collapsed and filtered. Productive Simpson clonality was computed per sample as the square root of Simpson's diversity index over productive rearrangements. In TCRdb, the immuneACCESS table is reduced to in-frame sequences with V and J assigned. These tables do not hold every clone; where another copy was compared, an unresolved V gene accounts for under half, and the others remain unexplained. D and trimming come from the DNA, and the V and J calls and clone size come from that table. The sample table contains roughly 99,000 clones; only one count was recorded for around 80% of them. Roughly 4.3% of the sample goes to the ten largest clones.

In the germline V gene, CDR1 corresponds to SGHTA and CDR2 to FQGNSA. Its CDR3 holds 15 amino acids, cysteine through phenylalanine. Only CDR3 DNA is held: 45 bases, read in frame from base 1. V ends up 5 bases short and J 3 bases short, with an unmatched junction base count of 5. Source material: peripheral blood. This TCR derives from a man in his 70s with acute or convalescent COVID-19. The rearrangement combines TRBV7-2 with TRBJ2-3, and 10 junctional nucleotides match TRBD1. The DNA is TGTGCCAGCAGCCCCCCGGGACAGGGGACAGATACGCAGTATTTT. This yields the protein CASSPPGQGTDTQYF.